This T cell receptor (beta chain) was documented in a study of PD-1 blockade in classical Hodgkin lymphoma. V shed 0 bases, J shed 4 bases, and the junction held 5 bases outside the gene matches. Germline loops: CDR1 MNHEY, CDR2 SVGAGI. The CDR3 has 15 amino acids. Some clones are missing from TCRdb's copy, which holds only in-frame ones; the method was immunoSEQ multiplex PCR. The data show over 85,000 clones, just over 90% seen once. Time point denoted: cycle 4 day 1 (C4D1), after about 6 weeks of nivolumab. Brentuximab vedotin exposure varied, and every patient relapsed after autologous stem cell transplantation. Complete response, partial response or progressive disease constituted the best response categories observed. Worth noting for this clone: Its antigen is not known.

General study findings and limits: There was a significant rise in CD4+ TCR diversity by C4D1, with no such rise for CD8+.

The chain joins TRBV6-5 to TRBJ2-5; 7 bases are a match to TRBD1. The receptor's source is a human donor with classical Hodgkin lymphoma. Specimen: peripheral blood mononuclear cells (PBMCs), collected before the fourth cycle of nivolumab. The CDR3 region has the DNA TGTGCCAGCAGTTACTCGAATCCAGGGGGAGAGACCCAGTACTTC. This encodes CASSYSNPGGETQYF.